These 3 T cell receptor beta chains originate from one sample sequenced in a study of regulatory T cells in long-lasting Graves disease. Sample time point: newly diagnosed GD, antithyroid drugs for less than 3 months. Generation of the TCR library employed RNA extracted from PBMCs. CDR3 regions were amplified by Arm-PCR using iRepertoire HTBI primers to build TCR beta libraries. TCRdb used MiXCR to reprocess the multiplex PCR reads, holding one entry per CDR3 protein. The table has around 460,000 distinct CDR3 sequences, around 13% seen once. Another study also made use of these data, one on T cells in Graves' hyperthyroidism and ophthalmopathy.

The input for sequencing was peripheral blood mononuclear cells (PBMCs), taken at new diagnosis, from a patient treated with antithyroid drugs. All receptors come from a woman between 50 and 59 years old with Graves disease.

This clonotype occurred many times. The rearrangement uses TRBV7-9 and TRBJ2-7, with 11 bases that match TRBD2. The germline CDR1 and CDR2 sequences are SEHNR and FQNEAQ (reference sequence). V shed 3 bases, J shed 2 bases, and the junction held 9 bases outside the gene matches. This CDR3 is 17 amino acids long. The chain's CDR3 is CASSFPFTSGRTYEQYF. The CDR3 DNA reads as TGTGCCAGCAGCTTCCCCTTCACTAGCGGGAGAACCTACGAGCAGTACTTC.

In its sample, this clonotype was seen many times. J is TRBJ1-1 and V is TRBV28; maybe TRBD1 (5 bases). This CDR3 spans 14 amino acids. V shed 1 base and J shed 8 bases, with 14 bases lying between them. Germline CDR1 reads MDHEN; CDR2 reads SYDVKM. CDR3 in amino acids: CASSLSAPGLEAFF. The CDR3 coding sequence is TGTGCCAGCAGTTTATCTGCCCCGGGACTCGAAGCTTTCTTT.

This clonotype was found many times. The chain combines TRBV6-1 with TRBJ1-2; a possible D gene is TRBD1 (6 bases). The CDR3 has 14 amino acids. Germline V CDR1 and CDR2: MNHNS, SASEGT. Trimming pared 5 bases from V and 7 bases from J, leaving 17 bases between. CDR3 in DNA: TGTGCCAGCAGTCCAGGGGTTAGCGGTATTGGCTACACCTTC. Encoded protein: CASSPGVSGIGYTF.